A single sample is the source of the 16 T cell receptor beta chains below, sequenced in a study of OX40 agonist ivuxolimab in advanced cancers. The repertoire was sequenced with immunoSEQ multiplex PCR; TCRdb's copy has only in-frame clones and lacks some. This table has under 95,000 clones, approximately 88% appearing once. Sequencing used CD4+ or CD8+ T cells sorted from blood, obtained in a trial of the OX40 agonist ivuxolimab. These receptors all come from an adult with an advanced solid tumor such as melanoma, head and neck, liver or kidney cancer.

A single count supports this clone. Here the CDR3 reads CASSLIRQENTEAFF. Here the CDR3 DNA reads TGTGCCAGCAGCTTAATTAGACAGGAGAACACTGAAGCTTTCTTT. The chain uses TRBV7-9 and TRBJ1-1; a weak D match, TRBD1 (6 bases). The CDR3 sequence is 15 residues long. CDR1 is SEHNR, CDR2 FQNEAQ, per germline (reference sequence). Trimming pared 2 bases from V and 1 base from J, leaving 11 bases between.

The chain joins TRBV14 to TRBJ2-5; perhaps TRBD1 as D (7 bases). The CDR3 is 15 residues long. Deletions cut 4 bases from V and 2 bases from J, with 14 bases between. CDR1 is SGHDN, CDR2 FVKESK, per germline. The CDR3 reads CASSPAAGGQETQYF. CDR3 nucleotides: TGTGCCAGCAGCCCCGCTGCAGGGGGGCAAGAGACCCAGTACTTC.

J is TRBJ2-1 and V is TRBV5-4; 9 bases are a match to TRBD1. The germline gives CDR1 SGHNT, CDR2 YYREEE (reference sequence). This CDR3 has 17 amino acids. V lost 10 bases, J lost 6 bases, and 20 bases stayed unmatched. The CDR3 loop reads CALTGTRTGVRSNEQFF. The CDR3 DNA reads TGTGCCCTCACGGGTACGAGGACAGGGGTTCGGAGCAATGAGCAGTTCTTC.

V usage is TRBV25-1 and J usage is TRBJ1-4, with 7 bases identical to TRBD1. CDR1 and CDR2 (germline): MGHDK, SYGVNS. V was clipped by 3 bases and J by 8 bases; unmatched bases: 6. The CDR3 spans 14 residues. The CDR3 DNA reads TGTGCCAGCAGTGAGACAGGGCCCACAGAAAAACTGTTTTTT. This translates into CASSETGPTEKLFF.

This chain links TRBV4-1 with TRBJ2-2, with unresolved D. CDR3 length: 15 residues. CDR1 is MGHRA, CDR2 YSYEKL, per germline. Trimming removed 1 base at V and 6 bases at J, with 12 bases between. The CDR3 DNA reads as TGCGCCAGCAGCCAAGGGCACCCATACGCCGGGGAGCTGTTTTTT. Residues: CASSQGHPYAGELFF.

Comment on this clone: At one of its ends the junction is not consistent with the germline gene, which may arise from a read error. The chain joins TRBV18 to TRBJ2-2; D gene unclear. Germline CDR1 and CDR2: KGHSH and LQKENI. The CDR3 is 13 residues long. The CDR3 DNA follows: TGTGCCAGCTCGCCACCGGTGGTCGGGGAGCTGTTTTTT. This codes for CASSPPVVGELFF. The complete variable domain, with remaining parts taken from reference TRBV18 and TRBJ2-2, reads NAGVMQNPRHLVRRRGQEARLRCSPMKGHSHVYWYRQLPEEGLKFMVYLQKENIIDESGMPKERFSAEFPKEGPSILRIQQVVRGDSAAYFCASSPPVVGELFFGEGSRLTVL.

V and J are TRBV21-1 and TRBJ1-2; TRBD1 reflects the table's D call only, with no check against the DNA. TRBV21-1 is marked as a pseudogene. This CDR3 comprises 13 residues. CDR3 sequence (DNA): TGTGCCAGCAGCAAAGGCCAGGGGGTCGGCTACACCTTC. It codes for CASSKGQGVGYTF.

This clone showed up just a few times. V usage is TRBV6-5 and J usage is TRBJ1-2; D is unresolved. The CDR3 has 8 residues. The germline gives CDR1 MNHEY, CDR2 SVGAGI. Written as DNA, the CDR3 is TGTTCTCGACGGGGCTACACCTTC. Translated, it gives CSRRGYTF.

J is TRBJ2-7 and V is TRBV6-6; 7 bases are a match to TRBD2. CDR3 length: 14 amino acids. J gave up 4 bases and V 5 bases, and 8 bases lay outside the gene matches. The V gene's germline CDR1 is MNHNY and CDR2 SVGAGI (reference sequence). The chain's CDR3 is CASSNEGAGYEQYF. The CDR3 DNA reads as TGTGCCAGCAGTAACGAGGGAGCGGGGTACGAGCAGTACTTC.

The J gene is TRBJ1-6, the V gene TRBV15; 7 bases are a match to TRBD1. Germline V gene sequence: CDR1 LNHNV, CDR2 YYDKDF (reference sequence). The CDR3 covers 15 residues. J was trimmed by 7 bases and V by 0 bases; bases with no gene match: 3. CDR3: CATSRESTGNSPLHF. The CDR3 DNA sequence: TGTGCCACCAGCAGAGAATCGACAGGGAATTCACCCCTCCACTTT.

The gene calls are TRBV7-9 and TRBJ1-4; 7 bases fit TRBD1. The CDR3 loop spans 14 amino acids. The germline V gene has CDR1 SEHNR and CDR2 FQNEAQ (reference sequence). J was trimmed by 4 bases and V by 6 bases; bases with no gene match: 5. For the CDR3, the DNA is TGTGCCAGCAGTCCTAGACAGGGTAATGAAAAACTGTTTTTT. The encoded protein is CASSPRQGNEKLFF.

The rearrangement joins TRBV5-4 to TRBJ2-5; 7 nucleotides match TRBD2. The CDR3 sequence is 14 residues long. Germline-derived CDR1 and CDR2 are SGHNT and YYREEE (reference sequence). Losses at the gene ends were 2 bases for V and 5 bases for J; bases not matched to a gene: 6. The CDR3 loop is CASSFSGDGETQYF. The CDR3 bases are TGTGCCAGCAGCTTCAGCGGGGACGGGGAGACCCAGTACTTC.

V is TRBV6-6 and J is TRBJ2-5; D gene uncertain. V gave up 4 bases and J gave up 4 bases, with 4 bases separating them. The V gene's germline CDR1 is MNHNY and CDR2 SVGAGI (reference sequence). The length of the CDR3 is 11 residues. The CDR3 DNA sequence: TGTGCCAGCAGTTCCCGAGAGACCCAGTACTTC. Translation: CASSSRETQYF.

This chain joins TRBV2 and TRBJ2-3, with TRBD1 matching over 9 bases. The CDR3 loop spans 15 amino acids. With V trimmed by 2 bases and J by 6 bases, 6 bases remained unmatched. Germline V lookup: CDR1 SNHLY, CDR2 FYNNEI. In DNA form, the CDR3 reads TGTGCCAGCAGTGAACAGGGACAGGGTTTCGATACGCAGTATTTT. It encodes CASSEQGQGFDTQYF. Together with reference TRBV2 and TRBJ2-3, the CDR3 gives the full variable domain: EPEVTQTPSHQVTQMGQEVILRCVPISNHLYFYWYRQILGQKVEFLVSFYNNEISEKSEIFDDQFSVERPDGSNFTLKIRSTKLEDSAMYFCASSEQGQGFDTQYFGPGTRLTVL.

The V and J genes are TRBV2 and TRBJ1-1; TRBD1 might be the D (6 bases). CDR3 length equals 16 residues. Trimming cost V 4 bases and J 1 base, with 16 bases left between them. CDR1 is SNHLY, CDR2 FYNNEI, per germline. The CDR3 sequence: CASSGSAPTGNTEAFF. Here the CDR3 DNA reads TGTGCCAGCAGTGGGTCTGCACCGACAGGGAACACTGAAGCTTTCTTT.

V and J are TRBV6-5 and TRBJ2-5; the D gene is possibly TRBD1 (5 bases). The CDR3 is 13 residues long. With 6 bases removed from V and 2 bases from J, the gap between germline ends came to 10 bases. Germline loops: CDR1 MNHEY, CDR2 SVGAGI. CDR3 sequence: CASSYDRQETQYF. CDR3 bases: TGTGCCAGCAGCTATGACAGACAAGAGACCCAGTACTTC.